Listed here is a single TCR beta chain. The antigen is unknown. The sample originates from a study of radiotherapy plus CTLA-4 blockade in lung cancer. Study-wide points: Clones derived from tumor TCRs expanded in blood after radiotherapy plus ipilimumab. Per reports, early blood T cell clone dynamics, plus interferon-beta, forecast response most strongly.

The CDR3 totals 17 residues. The V gene end was trimmed by 3 bases and the J gene end by 0 bases; junction bases not matched to a gene: 3. The germline V gene encodes CDR1 SGHVS and CDR2 FQNEAQ. Sequenced by immunoSEQ multiplex PCR; TCRdb stores in-frame clones only, minus some. The sample lists 78,000 or so clones, roughly 86% seen once, with just over 0.85% in the top ten. This chain uses TRBV7-8 with TRBJ2-1; 12 nucleotides agree with TRBD2. This sample comprised peripheral blood, obtained from a patient treated with radiotherapy plus ipilimumab. The sequence was obtained from a human donor with non-small cell lung cancer who had stable disease on radiotherapy plus ipilimumab. The CDR3 DNA follows: TGTGCCAGCAGCTTTGCTAGCGGGAGGGGCTCCTACAATGAGCAGTTCTTC. Translation gives CASSFASGRGSYNEQFF.